The TCR beta chain described here comes from a study of cytomegalovirus exposure and HLA in healthy donors. In the study overall: Previous work identified roughly 120 million unique TCR beta sequences from around 200 million T cells.

CDR1 and CDR2 (germline): SGHRS, YFSETQ. This CDR3 is 15 amino acids long. V gave up 1 base and J gave up 4 bases, with 9 bases separating them. Study observations and caveats: Reports credit the classifier with highly specific, highly sensitive diagnosis of cytomegalovirus status. One later analysis reportedly identified an Asian-associated ancestry cluster that showed fewer N-insertions than the roughly 700-donor mean.

PCR involved 60 Vbeta and 13 Jbeta primers. The table came from immunoSEQ multiplex PCR; TCRdb's copy has only in-frame clones and leaves some out. The sample includes fewer than 200,000 clones, 84% of them seen just once. This clone has only one observation. Antigen: not known. This receptor was taken from a man aged 25-40 years in good health and CMV-seronegative. This chain links TRBV5-1 with TRBJ1-6; D is possibly TRBD1 (5 bases). Input material: PBMCs. The CDR3 is CASSLNPGYNSPLHF. CDR3 nucleotide sequence: TGCGCCAGCAGCTTGAATCCAGGGTATAATTCACCCCTCCACTTT.